A single sample is the source of the 23 T cell receptor beta chains below, sequenced in a study of graft-versus-host responses after intestinal transplantation. Using immunoSEQ multiplex PCR, the repertoire was profiled, and TCRdb retains in-frame clones only, with some absent. Of approximately 18,000 clones in the sample, approximately 95% were seen once. The sequencing here drew on PBMCs, taken 23 days after intestinal transplant. The origin of the receptors is a human patient who received an intestinal transplant, so some T cells may come from the graft donor.

The chain carries TRBV6-5 and TRBJ2-1; TRBD2 matches 7 bases. CDR3 length: 14 amino acids. From germline, CDR1 is MNHEY and CDR2 SVGAGI. V lost 2 bases, J lost 6 bases, and 4 bases stayed unmatched. The CDR3 is CASSYSGTSNEQFF. Here the CDR3 DNA reads TGTGCCAGCAGTTACAGCGGGACCAGCAATGAGCAGTTCTTC.

The chain recombines TRBV28 with TRBJ2-7; either TRBD1 or TRBD2 may fit D (6 bases each). The CDR3 is 13 amino acids. From germline, CDR1 is MDHEN and CDR2 SYDVKM. V was cut by 6 bases and J by 1 base, with 10 bases left in between. The CDR3 DNA sequence: TGTGCCAGCAGCGAGGGGGGTTCCTACGAGCAGTACTTC. Translated: CASSEGGSYEQYF.

The genes are TRBV6-5 and TRBJ1-5; D not certain. Germline V lookup: CDR1 MNHEY, CDR2 SVGAGI. V lost 4 bases to trimming and J lost 6 bases, with 13 bases between them. The CDR3 covers 14 residues. The CDR3 region has the DNA TGTGCCAGCAGTTCGACCGGGTTCGGTCAGCCCCAGCATTTT. This sequence encodes CASSSTGFGQPQHF.

This sequence joins TRBV2 and TRBJ1-1; D unresolved. V lost 4 bases to trimming and J lost 3 bases, with 12 bases between them. Per germline, CDR1 SNHLY and CDR2 FYNNEI. The CDR3 totals 14 residues. CDR3 residues: CASSVEGAYTEAFF. CDR3 nucleotide sequence: TGTGCCAGCAGTGTAGAAGGTGCGTACACTGAAGCTTTCTTT.

This chain joins TRBV28 and TRBJ2-7, with 9 bases aligning to TRBD2. Germline values: CDR1 MDHEN, CDR2 SYDVKM. CDR3 length equals 13 residues. V shed 2 bases and J 7 bases; nucleotides not matched to a gene: 3. CDR3 sequence: CASSLVTSGEQYF. CDR3 nucleotide sequence: TGTGCCAGCAGTTTAGTAACTAGCGGGGAGCAGTACTTC.

V usage is TRBV7-9 and J usage is TRBJ1-3, with no clear D. From germline, CDR1 is SEHNR and CDR2 FQNEAQ (reference sequence). The ends were cut back, 4 bases at V and 2 bases at J, with 12 bases in the middle. The CDR3 runs 15 residues. In DNA, the CDR3 is TGTGCCAGCAGCTCGAGGCAGGAAACTGGAAACACCATATATTTT. Encoded protein: CASSSRQETGNTIYF. Full variable domain (remainder filled in from reference TRBV7-9 and TRBJ1-3): DTGVSQNPRHKITKRGQNVTFRCDPISEHNRLYWYRQTLGQGPEFLTYFQNEAQLEKSRLLSDRFSAERPKGSFSTLEIQRTEQGDSAMYLCASSSRQETGNTIYFGEGSWLTVV.

This rearrangement joins TRBV5-1 to TRBJ2-1, with 10 bases identical to TRBD2. The CDR3 sequence is 16 residues long. Looked up from germline, CDR1 is SGHRS and CDR2 is YFSETQ. V gave up 1 base and J gave up 5 bases; unmatched junction bases: 6. The CDR3 here is CASSLSASGSHNEQFF. The CDR3 DNA is TGCGCCAGCAGCTTGTCGGCTAGCGGGAGCCACAATGAGCAGTTCTTC.

This chain uses TRBV9 with TRBJ2-7; D is tentatively TRBD1 or TRBD2 (5 bases each). This CDR3 has 14 amino acids. Germline lookup yields CDR1 SGDLS and CDR2 YYNGEE. V shed 0 bases and J shed 3 bases, with 10 bases lying between them. CDR3 in amino acids: CASSVDGGYYEQYF. As DNA, the CDR3 is TGTGCCAGCAGCGTAGATGGGGGTTACTACGAGCAGTACTTC.

This rearrangement joins TRBV7-9 to TRBJ1-1; unclear D gene. V gave up 4 bases and J gave up 3 bases, with 15 bases separating them. There are 15 residues in the CDR3. The V gene's germline CDR1 is SEHNR and CDR2 FQNEAQ (reference sequence). The CDR3 sequence is CASSSWTFSDTEAFF. In nucleotides, the CDR3 is TGTGCCAGCAGCTCCTGGACCTTTTCGGACACTGAAGCTTTCTTT.

V usage is TRBV7-9 and J usage is TRBJ2-3; weak D call: TRBD2 (6 bases). Germline V gives CDR1 SEHNR, CDR2 FQNEAQ (reference sequence). There are 18 residues in the CDR3. V was shortened by 2 bases and J by 4 bases, with 22 bases between the two germline ends. The CDR3 DNA reads as TGTGCCAGCAGCTTATATCCCAGCGGCCGTGCTAGCGCAGATACGCAGTATTTT. Encoded protein: CASSLYPSGRASADTQYF.

The rearrangement links TRBV6-1 to TRBJ1-3, with D perhaps TRBD1 (5 bases). The germline V gene encodes CDR1 MNHNS and CDR2 SASEGT. V was shortened by 5 bases and J by 3 bases, with 14 bases between the two germline ends. The CDR3 runs to 15 residues. CDR3 residues: CASSSPSGDGNTIYF. The CDR3 nucleotides are TGTGCCAGCAGTTCCCCCTCGGGGGATGGAAACACCATATATTTT.

The chain is built from TRBV21-1 and TRBJ1-1. TRBV21-1 represents a pseudogene. The CDR3 covers 16 residues. The CDR3, as DNA: TGTGCCAGCAGCACCAAAATGTCCCGGGGAAGGACTGAAGCTTTCTTT. Amino acid sequence: CASSTKMSRGRTEAFF.

This chain joins TRBV27 and TRBJ1-2, with a possible D match to TRBD1 (5 bases). CDR1 and CDR2 (germline): MNHEY, SMNVEV (reference sequence). The CDR3 has 14 residues. V was trimmed by 2 bases and J by 4 bases, leaving 11 bases between them. The CDR3 loop reads CASSLVGEGYGYTF. In nucleotides, the CDR3 is TGTGCCAGCAGTTTAGTAGGGGAGGGCTATGGCTACACCTTC.

V usage is TRBV28 and J usage is TRBJ2-7, with no clear D. Per the germline V gene, CDR1 is MDHEN and CDR2 is SYDVKM. CDR3 length: 13 residues. The ends were cut back, 2 bases at V and 1 base at J, with 6 bases in the middle. The CDR3 DNA sequence: TGTGCCAGCAGTTTAACCAGATCCTACGAGCAGTACTTC. This codes for CASSLTRSYEQYF.

This clone has a handful of counts. The rearrangement links TRBV27 to TRBJ1-3, with 7 bases identical to TRBD1. Germline V gene lookup returns CDR1 MNHEY and CDR2 SMNVEV (reference sequence). CDR3 length: 15 amino acids. The V segment lost 4 bases and the J segment 4 bases; nucleotides outside the gene matches: 7. The CDR3 is CASSSAGTAGNTIYF. CDR3 nucleotide sequence: TGTGCCAGCAGTTCCGCCGGGACAGCAGGAAACACCATATATTTT.

The rearrangement uses TRBV29-1 and TRBJ2-7; 7 nucleotides line up with TRBD1. Losses at the gene ends were 4 bases for V and 3 bases for J; bases not matched to a gene: 12. The CDR3 sequence is 15 residues long. CDR1 is SQVTM and CDR2 is ANQGSEA in the germline V gene. CDR3: CSVVGNRGESYEQYF. For the CDR3, the DNA is TGCAGCGTTGTAGGGAACAGGGGAGAGAGCTACGAGCAGTACTTC.

This chain joins TRBV4-1 and TRBJ1-5; D is unresolved. Germline V gene lookup returns CDR1 MGHRA and CDR2 YSYEKL. The CDR3 length is 14 residues. The V end was cut by 4 bases, the J end by 5 bases, with 12 bases between. This CDR3 reads CASSPVAFYQPQHF. CDR3 nucleotides: TGCGCCAGCAGCCCCGTGGCATTTTATCAGCCCCAGCATTTT.

The gene calls are TRBV14 and TRBJ1-2; the D is unclear. V lost 3 bases to trimming and J lost 4 bases, with 12 bases between them. CDR3 length: 14 amino acids. Germline V gene lookup returns CDR1 SGHDN and CDR2 FVKESK. The DNA of the CDR3 is TGTGCCAGCAGCCACGACCCCTGGGGCTATGGCTACACCTTC. The encoded protein is CASSHDPWGYGYTF. The full variable domain, rest sourced from reference TRBV14 and TRBJ1-2, is EAGVTQFPSHSVIEKGQTVTLRCDPISGHDNLYWYRRVMGKEIKFLLHFVKESKQDESGMPNNRFLAERTGGTYSTLKVQPAELEDSGVYFCASSHDPWGYGYTFGSGTRLTVV.

The chain links TRBV6-5 to TRBJ2-3; the D gene is possibly TRBD2 (6 bases). V was shortened by 4 bases and J by 5 bases, with 10 bases between the two germline ends. CDR1 and CDR2 from the germline V gene are MNHEY and SVGAGI. The CDR3 is made up of 13 amino acids. The CDR3 DNA is TGTGCCAGCAGTTTCGGAGCGGGAGATACGCAGTATTTT. Protein sequence: CASSFGAGDTQYF.

The V call is TRBV5-6, the J call TRBJ2-1, with TRBD2 matching 7 bases. The CDR3 loop spans 15 amino acids. The J segment lost 15 bases and the V segment lost 4 bases, leaving 19 bases of the junction unmatched. Germline values: CDR1 SGHDT, CDR2 YYEEEE. The CDR3 nucleotides read TGTGCCAGCAGCCTCGGACTAGATGTTCCGGAGTCGAGGTTCTTC. Translated: CASSLGLDVPESRFF.

Here the CDR3 reads CASSQGLAGVRYNEQFF. The CDR3 DNA reads TGTGCCAGCAGCCAGGGACTAGCGGGAGTTCGGTACAATGAGCAGTTCTTC. The rearrangement joins TRBV4-2 to TRBJ2-1; 14 nucleotides line up with TRBD2. The CDR3 length is 17 residues. Looked up from germline, CDR1 is LGHNA and CDR2 is YNFKEQ. V was pared by 3 bases and J by 4 bases, with 5 bases of the junction left unmatched.

The J gene is TRBJ1-4, the V gene TRBV15; no firm D call. Germline V gene data show CDR1 as LNHNV and CDR2 as YYDKDF (reference sequence). The CDR3 length is 15 residues. Between the trimmed V and J ends, which lost 3 bases and 3 bases, there was a span of 11 bases. CDR3 sequence reads: CATSRSTPPNEKLFF. CDR3 bases: TGTGCCACCAGCAGGTCGACGCCTCCTAATGAAAAACTGTTTTTT.

The rearrangement joins TRBV29-1 to TRBJ2-1; 7 nucleotides agree with TRBD2. This CDR3 has 14 residues. Germline CDR1 and CDR2: SQVTM and ANQGSEA. J gave up 2 bases and V 7 bases, and 8 bases lay outside the gene matches. In DNA, the CDR3 is TGCAGCGCCACCCTAGCGGAGGCCTACAATGAGCAGTTCTTC. It is translated as CSATLAEAYNEQFF.